The 17 T cell receptor beta chains given below trace back to one sample, sequenced in a study of graft-versus-host responses after intestinal transplantation. Graft tissue processing released intraepithelial and lamina propria lymphocytes. Measured with immunoSEQ multiplex PCR; TCRdb has only the in-frame clones, and not every one. The sample consists of approximately 63,000 clones, about 89% of them appearing once. The input for sequencing was ileum tissue, taken roughly 390 days after transplant. Source of these receptors: a human patient who received an intestinal transplant, so some T cells may come from the graft donor.

V and J are TRBV6-4 and TRBJ2-7; possible D gene TRBD1, 6 bases. Trimming shortened V by 4 bases and J by 7 bases, and 35 bases separated the two germline ends. Germline lookup yields CDR1 MRHNA and CDR2 SNTAGT. The length of the CDR3 is 20 residues. CDR3 nucleotide sequence: TGTGCCAGCAGTGGGGAAAAGTCGCCCGTCGGAGGACAGCCTCGTGGGGAGCAGTACTTC. Translation: CASSGEKSPVGGQPRGEQYF.

This clone was found a few times. The rearrangement uses TRBV6-4 and TRBJ2-7; D may be TRBD1 (6 bases). V lost 2 bases to trimming and J lost 7 bases, with 12 bases between them. The CDR3 totals 13 residues. Germline CDR1 reads MRHNA; CDR2 reads SNTAGT. CDR3 coding DNA: TGTGCCAGCAGTGACAGCCCAGGGGTAGAGCAGTACTTC. Its translation is CASSDSPGVEQYF.

This clone was seen more than once but under ten times. The chain has TRBV11-2 and TRBJ2-7; tentative D call: TRBD2 (5 bases). There are 16 residues in the CDR3. Germline CDR1 and CDR2: SGHAT and FQNNGV. V was shortened by 1 base and J by 2 bases, with 15 bases between the two germline ends. The CDR3 DNA reads TGTGCCAGCAGCTTAGGCCTAGGGAGTCCGACCTACGAGCAGTACTTC. This encodes CASSLGLGSPTYEQYF. The full variable domain, its missing parts supplied by reference TRBV11-2 and TRBJ2-7, is EAGVAQSPRYKIIEKRQSVAFWCNPISGHATLYWYQQILGQGPKLLIQFQNNGVVDDSQLPKDRFSAERLKGVDSTLKIQPAKLEDSAVYLCASSLGLGSPTYEQYFGPGTRLTVT.

This chain's CDR3 is CASSFESYEQYF. The CDR3, as DNA: TGTGCCAGCAGCTTCGAATCCTACGAGCAGTACTTC. The rearrangement uses TRBV5-5 and TRBJ2-7; no reliable D call. Germline V gene sequence: CDR1 SGHKS, CDR2 YYEKEE (reference sequence). The CDR3 loop spans 12 amino acids. V was shortened by 2 bases and J by 1 base, with 4 bases between the two germline ends.

The gene calls are TRBV5-5 and TRBJ2-7, with D uncertain. The CDR3 spans 12 residues. V was shortened by 3 bases and J by 3 bases, with 7 bases between the two germline ends. Germline values: CDR1 SGHKS, CDR2 YYEKEE (reference sequence). CDR3 sequence reads: CASSSLSYEQYF. The DNA of the CDR3 is TGTGCCAGCAGCTCTCTCAGCTACGAGCAGTACTTC.

This chain connects TRBV7-3 to TRBJ2-7; D remains ambiguous. V lost 7 bases and J 6 bases, leaving 4 bases between the germline ends. The length of the CDR3 is 9 residues. Germline V gene sequence: CDR1 SGHTA, CDR2 FQGTGA. As DNA, the CDR3 is TGTGCCAGCAAAGGCGAGCAGTACTTC. Translating gives CASKGEQYF.

This sequence joins TRBV6-5 and TRBJ1-1; 8 positions agree with TRBD1. The CDR3 sequence is 14 residues long. V shed 10 bases, J shed 0 bases, and the junction held 7 bases outside the gene matches. Germline assignment: CDR1 MNHEY and CDR2 SVGAGI. The CDR3: CATTRQGMNTEAFF. The CDR3 region has the DNA TGTGCCACCACGAGACAGGGGATGAACACTGAAGCTTTCTTT.

This clone was found a few times. The chain joins TRBV30 to TRBJ2-3; weak D call: TRBD2 (6 bases). V was pared by 8 bases and J by 0 bases, with 6 bases between. There are 11 residues in the CDR3. CDR1 GTSNPN and CDR2 SVGIG come from the germline V gene (reference sequence). As DNA, the CDR3 is TGTGCCGGGACTAGCACAGATACGCAGTATTTT. Translating gives CAGTSTDTQYF. Supplemented by reference TRBV30 and TRBJ2-3, the full variable domain reads SQTIHQWPATLVQPVGSPLSLECTVEGTSNPNLYWYRQAAGRGLQLLFYSVGIGQISSEVPQNLSASRPQDRQFILSSKKLLLSDSGFYLCAGTSTDTQYFGPGTRLTVL.

V usage is TRBV29-1 and J usage is TRBJ1-6; D ambiguous. The CDR3 is 13 amino acids. The ends were cut back, 5 bases at V and 3 bases at J, with 8 bases in the middle. CDR1 is SQVTM, CDR2 ANQGSEA, per germline. As DNA, the CDR3 is TGCAGCGTTATGAGCGGCTATAATTCACCCCTCCACTTT. Protein sequence: CSVMSGYNSPLHF.

This chain connects TRBV5-6 to TRBJ2-7; possibly TRBD1 or TRBD2 for D (5 bases each). The CDR3 is 16 residues long. In germline, CDR1 is SGHDT, CDR2 YYEEEE. V gave up 3 bases and J gave up 0 bases, with 16 bases separating them. CDR3: CASSSYQGAFSYEQYF. The CDR3 DNA sequence: TGTGCCAGCAGCTCTTATCAGGGAGCCTTCTCCTACGAGCAGTACTTC.

The V call is TRBV15, the J call TRBJ1-2, with D possibly being TRBD1 (5 bases). The germline V and J ends were trimmed by 0 bases and 1 base, with 15 bases remaining between them. CDR3 size: 17 residues. In germline, CDR1 is LNHNV, CDR2 YYDKDF (reference sequence). The CDR3 DNA reads as TGTGCCACCAGCAGAGATTGGGGCGGGGGAAGTAACTATGGCTACACCTTC. Its protein product is CATSRDWGGGSNYGYTF.

V is TRBV28 and J is TRBJ1-6; no definite D call. The CDR3 totals 14 residues. The V gene's germline CDR1 is MDHEN and CDR2 SYDVKM. The V end lost 6 bases, the J end lost 2 bases, and 8 bases lay between the germline ends. CDR3 DNA: TGTGCCAGCAGGCTTACAGCCTATAATTCACCCCTCCACTTT. This encodes CASRLTAYNSPLHF.

Here the CDR3 reads CASGLVVRTGYGYTF. The CDR3 DNA follows: TGTGCTAGTGGTTTGGTAGTCAGGACAGGGTACGGCTACACCTTC. The gene calls are TRBV12-5 and TRBJ1-2; TRBD1 aligns across 8 bases. This CDR3 has 15 residues. The germline V gene encodes CDR1 LGHNT and CDR2 FRNRAP. V was clipped by 0 bases and J by 8 bases; unmatched bases: 8.

This chain links TRBV4-1 with TRBJ2-5; D unclear. CDR3 size: 15 residues. The germline V gene encodes CDR1 MGHRA and CDR2 YSYEKL. V was cut by 4 bases and J by 4 bases, with 16 bases left in between. CDR3 in amino acids: CASSPTSGLRETQYF. The DNA for the CDR3 is TGCGCCAGCAGCCCAACCTCGGGCCTAAGAGAGACCCAGTACTTC.

This chain connects TRBV5-5 to TRBJ1-2; 7 bases are shared with TRBD1. The V gene's germline CDR1 is SGHKS and CDR2 YYEKEE (reference sequence). This CDR3 region has 13 residues. V lost 2 bases, J lost 4 bases, and 2 bases stayed unmatched. The CDR3 spells CASSFRDSYGYTF. In nucleotides, the CDR3 is TGTGCCAGCAGCTTCCGGGACAGCTATGGCTACACCTTC.

This rearrangement joins TRBV14 to TRBJ2-3; D may correspond to TRBD1 or TRBD2 (6 bases each). Germline V CDR1 and CDR2: SGHDN, FVKESK. The CDR3 is 16 residues long. Trimming cost V 0 bases and J 1 base, with 11 bases left between them. For the CDR3, the DNA is TGTGCCAGCAGCCAAGATGGGGGGCTTCGCACAGATACGCAGTATTTT. Protein sequence: CASSQDGGLRTDTQYF.

This clone is a singleton in its sample. The rearrangement links TRBV6-6 to TRBJ2-7; 7 nucleotides line up with TRBD1. The CDR3 runs to 13 residues. The ends lost 7 bases at V and 6 bases at J; junction bases unmatched: 9. Germline CDR1 is MNHNY and CDR2 is SVGAGI (reference sequence). CDR3 bases: TGTGCCAGCATCGACAGGGTACGACCCGAGCAGTACTTC. Its protein product is CASIDRVRPEQYF.